This T cell receptor (beta chain) was captured by sequencing in a study of cytomegalovirus exposure and HLA in healthy donors (dated by TCRdb to 2016 to 2017). Turning to the overall study: An earlier analysis of 587 of the donors reported more than 250 Gb of sequence data and 100 million to 140 million unique TCR beta sequences from some 180 million T cells. Approximately 300 gigabases of sequencing data and 70 million to 85 million unique TCR sequences were included in an early release covering roughly 600 HLA-typed donors. Among the roughly 400 genotyped donors, 81% belonged to the genetic ancestry cluster associated with self-reported Caucasian donors. The study aimed to test whether cataloging public T cell receptors could reveal signatures of past pathogen exposure. Using immunosequencing, the study profiled T cell repertoires from 666 subjects and related those repertoires to cytomegalovirus serostatus. Besides the first cohort of under 700 subjects, a separate validation cohort made up of over a hundred different subjects was used. To predict cytomegalovirus infection status, the study brought together high-throughput TCR immunosequencing, statistical association of individual TCRs with disease status, and machine learning. To study patterns of TCR occurrence, a later analysis re-analyzed previously published TCR beta repertoires from 666 donors and added high-resolution HLA genotyping. Rather than drawing on any new phenotypic data, the later analysis identified candidate immune exposures from TCR beta sequences and the way those sequences occurred across donors. An earlier analysis of about 600 of the donors used high-throughput TCR beta sequencing to judge whether each TCR beta V gene segment behaved as functional or pseudogenic. Donor age, sex, ethnicity and CMV serostatus were compiled alongside the repertoire data. A later genetic analysis took genome-wide SNP genotypes for about 65% of the roughly 670 donors and used that subset as a discovery cohort. All discovery cohort repertoires had been generated on a single sequencing platform. Both class I and class II loci were covered by HLA typing, at four-digit resolution. Typing coverage varied by locus: about 620-640 donors for A, B, C, DRB1 and DQB1; roughly 510 for DQA1; about 570 for DPA1; fewer than 480 for DPB1. Four or five DR-DQ haplotypes were handled as single units for association and clustering, since linkage in the cohort was strong. Among a few hundred genotyped donors of the cohort, an average of around 240,000 unique TCR beta nucleotide sequences were sequenced per donor, roughly 20% of them non-productive.

General conclusions and limits of the study: A later analysis found that TCR association rates varied across HLA loci, with DRB1 alleles showing the most associated TCRs and HLA-C alleles the fewest. V-gene and J-gene trimming of TCR beta chains was associated with a missense DCLRE1C variant in a later genetic analysis, and the association was replicated in an independent cohort. It was suggested by the authors that the approach could potentially be generalized to other disease states and immunological phenotypes. Compared with equally common non-associated chains, HLA-associated TCR beta chains in a later analysis were more clonally expanded and had lower generation probabilities. Most CMV-associated TCR beta chains appeared to be HLA-restricted in a later analysis, and the HLA associations seemed to be driven largely by CMV exposure. At a false discovery rate of 0.05, a later analysis linked 16,000 or so TCR beta sequences to specific HLA alleles. Strong co-occurrence of HLA alleles, especially DR and DQ, made assigning TCR associations to individual alleles difficult. Because some donors lacked HLA typing at each locus, the association tests relied only on the typed subset. The only immune exposure information available for the cohort was CMV serostatus. In both the original and validation cohorts, the classifier was reported to diagnose cytomegalovirus status with high specificity and sensitivity. A few of the identified cytomegalovirus-associated TCR beta chains were confirmed in vitro to be specific for cytomegalovirus antigens. Linkage disequilibrium might explain the correlated functional status among segregating V segments, but an unknown experimental factor could not be excluded. A cluster of highly shared sequence variants was judged likely to be a technical artifact of the sequencing pipeline. A further reported finding was that TCR beta sequences accurately predicted the HLA-A and HLA-B alleles for most subjects in the first cohort. The 87-base-pair reads could not distinguish some IMGT-functional V segments, including TRBV6-2 and TRBV6-3, so those segments were excluded. Presence/absence analyses assumed roughly uniform sequencing depth across donors, an assumption that may not hold. The earlier analysis of some 540 of the donors excluded around 17 rarely observed V segments, including chromosome 9 orphons, because counts were too low. This cohort had only TCR beta chains sequenced, and the lack of alpha or paired-chain data limited which features could be detected. Across donors, most TCR sequences were observed very rarely, whereas some public TCRs were present in many individuals. In an earlier analysis of around 600 of the donors, most TCR beta V segments were observed in productive rearrangements about 90% or about 30% of the time, broadly matching IMGT annotations. In a later genetic analysis, fewer N-insertions in productive TCRs were reported among donors in an Asian-associated ancestry cluster than the roughly 700-donor mean. In a later analysis, several top co-occurrence clusters were reported to appear linked to parvovirus B19, influenza, CMV and Epstein-Barr virus. In the study, some 160 TCR beta chains were listed as associated with cytomegalovirus.

The cohort comprised some 680 healthy bone marrow donors. Cohort members were all nominally healthy when sampled, although unrecorded immune exposures were likely present. The donor was CMV seronegative and was included in the group of 352 seronegative cohort members. A peripheral blood sample was provided by each donor, and peripheral blood mononuclear cells were used for TCR beta sequencing. The Qiagen DNeasy Blood Extraction Kit was used to extract genomic DNA from the blood cell samples. For this clone: Its antigen target is currently unknown. Within one base of it there is no much larger clone, and no base qualities were kept.

Based on the germline V gene, the CDR1 and CDR2 sequences are SQVTM and ANQGSEA. Trimming removed 7 bases from V and 6 bases from J, leaving 16 bases between the germline ends. Spanning cysteine to phenylalanine, the CDR3 consists of 13 amino acids. Of the read, only the CDR3 DNA is kept; its 39 bases are in frame from base 1. Libraries were prepared through the immunoSEQ multiplex PCR assay. For the multiplex PCR, a mixture combining 60 forward primers for TCR Vbeta segments and 13 reverse primers for TCR Jbeta segments was used. A multiplex PCR assay on genomic DNA amplified the CDR3 region of rearranged TCR beta genes. On the Illumina HiSeq System, the amplified TCR beta libraries were sequenced as 87-base-pair reads. The authors processed their data as follows. In a later analysis, around 80 million unique TCR beta chains were counted across the roughly 700 repertoires, and about 10 million of these chains were shared by at least two donors. Raw reads were error-corrected and collapsed into unique sequences by a nearest-neighbor algorithm in which closely related sequences were merged to remove PCR and sequencing errors. CDR3 sequences were aligned to IMGT reference sequences to assign V, D and J gene segments. For a sequence to be retained, at least a six-nucleotide match to both a V gene segment and a J gene segment was required. Rearrangements were called productive when the CDR3 lacked stop codons and stayed in frame with V and J; all others were non-productive. CDR3 was defined by IMGT convention, running from the second conserved V-encoded cysteine to the conserved J-encoded phenylalanine. Sequences without an unambiguous match to a single V gene segment were excluded from the earlier analysis of a few hundred of the donors. An earlier analysis of about 590 of the donors classified V segments as functional when productive rearrangements were above 56.7% and as segregating when the standard deviation between donors was above 5%. A statistical classification framework was developed to diagnose cytomegalovirus status using the catalog of TCR beta chain sequences. In a later analysis, TCR nucleotide sequences were compared against IMGT/GENE-DB human TR gene sequences so that V and J genes could be assigned. A later analysis assigned CDR3 sequences and most-parsimonious VDJ recombination scenarios with the TCRdist pipeline. In a later analysis, each TCR beta chain was defined by its CDR3 amino acid sequence together with its V-gene family, and reads lacking a unique V-gene family were excluded. A later analysis removed roughly 590 highly shared, low-generation-probability nucleotide sequences to deal with suspected cross-contamination and a sequencing artifact. For each public chain, a later analysis derived a clonal expansion index from normalized ranks of inferred template counts within each repertoire. In a later analysis, generation probabilities were computed using a VDJ recombination model fitted to out-of-frame rearrangements, and the results were checked against IGoR. A later analysis scored TCR-TCR, TCR-HLA and TCR-CMV co-occurrence with hypergeometric tests, applying a repertoire-size bias correction to TCR pairs. False discovery rates were estimated in a later analysis by permuting HLA or CMV assignments 20 times. In a later analysis, co-occurring TCRs were grouped using DBSCAN, and TCRdist sequence similarity was added for clustering within HLA-allele-positive subsets. For co-occurrence clustering, repertoires with fewer than 30,000 or more than 120,000 public chains were excluded, along with roughly 5 repertoires with anomalous nucleotide sharing. The immuneACCESS repertoire file appears here via TCRdb, limited to in-frame rearrangements. These files lack a portion of the clones; in checked studies, under half of the deficit traces to unresolved V genes, and the cause of the others is not known. The V and J calls and clone size come from that table; D and trimming were worked out from the DNA. In this sample the table shows over 140,000 clones, approximately 80% of which occur a single time. The ten top clones hold around 2.5% of the sample.

This TCR was sampled from a man between 50 and 59 years old in good health and CMV-seronegative. Sequenced material: PBMCs. In this chain, TRBV29-1 is recombined with TRBJ2-1; the D segment could be TRBD1, given 5 matching bases. The DNA sequence reads TGCAGCGGCCGGGCAGGGTCGGTCAATGAGCAGTTCTTC. This sequence encodes CSGRAGSVNEQFF.